These 21 T cell receptor beta chains were all obtained from the same sample, sequenced in a study of cytomegalovirus exposure and HLA in healthy donors. This PCR relied on a set of 60 Vbeta primers and 13 Jbeta primers. The repertoire was sequenced with immunoSEQ multiplex PCR; TCRdb's copy has only in-frame clones and lacks some. The sample consists of 64,000 or so clones, 65% to 75% of them appearing once. The sample comprised PBMCs. These receptors came from a man in his forties in good health and CMV-seropositive.

There are a few counts of this clone. The gene calls are TRBV5-4 and TRBJ2-1; 11 bases are a match to TRBD2. The germline gives CDR1 SGHNT, CDR2 YYREEE (reference sequence). V shed 4 bases, J shed 6 bases, and the junction held 9 bases outside the gene matches. The CDR3 sequence is 16 residues long. The CDR3 region has the DNA TGTGCCAGCAGCGGGTTTAGCGGGAGGGAGGGCAATGAGCAGTTCTTC. Protein product: CASSGFSGREGNEQFF.

This clone was seen only a few times. V gene TRBV7-2 combines with J gene TRBJ2-3; TRBD1 matches at 7 bases. Germline loops: CDR1 SGHTA, CDR2 FQGNSA. CDR3 size: 15 residues. The V segment lost 4 bases and the J segment 2 bases; nucleotides outside the gene matches: 6. DNA for the CDR3: TGTGCCAGCAGCTCCCCCGACAGGGACACAGATACGCAGTATTTT. Residues: CASSSPDRDTDTQYF.

This clone has just one count. The chain recombines TRBV4-1 with TRBJ2-2, with D perhaps matching TRBD2 (7 bases). Germline assignment: CDR1 MGHRA and CDR2 YSYEKL. The CDR3 spans 16 residues. V gave up 0 bases and J gave up 7 bases, with 15 bases separating them. CDR3 coding DNA: TGCGCCAGCAGCCAAGATTGGGGGGGCTTGGGCGGGGAGCTGTTTTTT. It yields the protein CASSQDWGGLGGELFF.

The chain links TRBV5-1 to TRBJ2-1, with D perhaps TRBD2 (5 bases). The CDR3 sequence is 14 residues long. V lost 2 bases, J lost 4 bases, and 10 bases lay in between. CDR1 is SGHRS, CDR2 YFSETQ, per germline. As DNA, the CDR3 is TGCGCCAGCAGCTTAGGACTGGTTTACAATGAGCAGTTCTTC. Encoded protein: CASSLGLVYNEQFF.

This clone has a handful of counts. V gene TRBV4-3 combines with J gene TRBJ1-2; TRBD1 matches 7 bases. V trimming: 2 bases; J trimming: 0 bases; junction bases outside the gene matches: 3. Germline CDR1 LGHNA, CDR2 YSLEER. The CDR3 runs to 15 residues. The CDR3 here is CASSQNRGANYGYTF. CDR3 sequence (DNA): TGCGCCAGCAGCCAAAACAGGGGAGCTAACTATGGCTACACCTTC.

This rearrangement joins TRBV30 to TRBJ2-2; perhaps TRBD2 as D (6 bases). V was pared by 1 base and J by 0 bases, with 12 bases between. Germline values: CDR1 GTSNPN, CDR2 SVGIG (reference sequence). CDR3 size: 16 residues. The CDR3 loop is CAWSGGRGSNTGELFF. The CDR3 nucleotides are TGTGCCTGGAGTGGGGGACGGGGGTCGAACACCGGGGAGCTGTTTTTT.

A few counts support this clone. The chain employs TRBV11-3 and TRBJ2-1; D is unclear. Between the trimmed V and J ends, which lost 3 bases and 1 base, there was a span of 10 bases. The germline V gene has CDR1 SGHNT and CDR2 YENEEA. There are 15 residues in the CDR3. CDR3 in amino acids: CASSFSPQSYNEQFF. CDR3 bases: TGTGCCAGCAGCTTTTCCCCCCAGTCCTACAATGAGCAGTTCTTC.

The V gene is TRBV6-6, the J gene TRBJ2-5; D is unclear. This CDR3 contains 13 residues. Germline loops: CDR1 MNHNY, CDR2 SVGAGI (reference sequence). V gave up 4 bases and J gave up 2 bases, with 8 bases separating them. The CDR3 bases are TGTGCCAGCAGTTCCGTCGGGCAAGAGACCCAGTACTTC. The encoded protein is CASSSVGQETQYF.

V gene TRBV27 combines with J gene TRBJ2-3; 8 bases align to TRBD1. The CDR3 sequence is 14 residues long. Germline CDR1 is MNHEY and CDR2 is SMNVEV (reference sequence). Trimming at V came to 4 bases and at J to 4 bases, leaving 4 bases not matched to a gene. CDR3 protein: CASSYGQGADTQYF. CDR3 sequence (DNA): TGTGCCAGCAGTTACGGACAGGGCGCAGATACGCAGTATTTT.

V and J are TRBV2 and TRBJ2-5; D perhaps matches TRBD1 (6 bases). Germline V gene lookup returns CDR1 SNHLY and CDR2 FYNNEI. V lost 4 bases and J 5 bases, leaving 20 bases between the germline ends. This CDR3 contains 16 residues. The CDR3 protein is CASSGIQGGSGETQYF. In nucleotides, the CDR3 is TGTGCCAGCAGTGGTATTCAAGGGGGTTCTGGTGAGACCCAGTACTTC. The full variable domain, rest sourced from reference TRBV2 and TRBJ2-5, is EPEVTQTPSHQVTQMGQEVILRCVPISNHLYFYWYRQILGQKVEFLVSFYNNEISEKSEIFDDQFSVERPDGSNFTLKIRSTKLEDSAMYFCASSGIQGGSGETQYFGPGTRLLVL.

This clone was seen only a few times. The rearrangement uses TRBV6-5 and TRBJ1-1; D call uncertain. This CDR3 has 11 residues. V was trimmed by 5 bases and J by 11 bases, leaving 12 bases between them. Germline V gene sequence: CDR1 MNHEY, CDR2 SVGAGI. The CDR3 sequence: CASSPLPRAFF. CDR3 in DNA: TGTGCCAGCAGTCCCCTCCCTAGGGCTTTCTTT.

This chain uses TRBV19 with TRBJ2-5, with D maybe TRBD1 (6 bases). The germline gives CDR1 LNHDA, CDR2 SQIVND (reference sequence). This CDR3 has 13 residues. The V and J ends lost 5 bases and 5 bases respectively, with 12 bases between them. The DNA for the CDR3 is TGTGCCAGTAGTTCGACAGGCTTGGAGACCCAGTACTTC. Residues: CASSSTGLETQYF.

The chain joins TRBV9 to TRBJ1-2; D remains unclear. The V gene's germline CDR1 is SGDLS and CDR2 YYNGEE. The V end was cut by 3 bases, the J end by 2 bases, with 11 bases between. The CDR3 has 14 amino acids. The CDR3 is CASSAQLGNYGYTF. CDR3 nucleotides: TGTGCCAGCAGCGCGCAACTGGGCAACTATGGCTACACCTTC.

The genes are TRBV6-5 and TRBJ2-7; TRBD1 aligns across 7 bases. The CDR3 runs 14 residues. V lost 6 bases to trimming and J lost 3 bases; unmatched junction nucleotides: 8. The germline V gene has CDR1 MNHEY and CDR2 SVGAGI. DNA of the CDR3: TGTGCCAGCAGAGACCCGGGACAGATCTACGAGCAGTACTTC. Its protein is CASRDPGQIYEQYF.

This clone was detected a few times. The chain uses TRBV7-9 and TRBJ1-3; D call uncertain. CDR1 is SEHNR, CDR2 FQNEAQ, per germline (reference sequence). The V end was cut by 4 bases, the J end by 0 bases, with 4 bases between. There are 13 residues in the CDR3. The CDR3 sequence: CASSYSSGNTIYF. The CDR3 region has the DNA TGTGCCAGCAGCTACTCCTCTGGAAACACCATATATTTT. Full variable domain (remainder filled in from reference TRBV7-9 and TRBJ1-3): DTGVSQNPRHKITKRGQNVTFRCDPISEHNRLYWYRQTLGQGPEFLTYFQNEAQLEKSRLLSDRFSAERPKGSFSTLEIQRTEQGDSAMYLCASSYSSGNTIYFGEGSWLTVV.

This clone was recorded a few times. The sample carries other DNA sequences with the same CDR3. The V call is TRBV6-4, the J call TRBJ2-3; 10 bases map to TRBD2. The germline gives CDR1 MRHNA, CDR2 SNTAGT. The CDR3 contains 15 residues. V gave up 0 bases and J gave up 6 bases; unmatched junction bases: 3. The CDR3 sequence is CASSDSSGGADTQYF. The DNA of the CDR3 is TGTGCCAGCAGTGACTCGAGCGGGGGGGCCGATACGCAGTATTTT.

The V gene is TRBV19, the J gene TRBJ2-3; 8 bases are shared with TRBD1. The V and J ends lost 3 bases and 4 bases, in that order; junction bases with no gene match: 3. CDR1 LNHDA and CDR2 SQIVND come from the germline V gene (reference sequence). This CDR3 spans 14 amino acids. The CDR3 coding sequence is TGTGCCAGTAGTATGGGACAGGACCCAGATACGCAGTATTTT. It is translated as CASSMGQDPDTQYF.

This clone was observed a single time. The genes are TRBV5-1 and TRBJ2-3; D is uncertain. Germline V gene data show CDR1 as SGHRS and CDR2 as YFSETQ. Trimming pared 0 bases from V and 1 base from J, leaving 6 bases between. The CDR3 covers 14 residues. CDR3 sequence reads: CASSLESGTDTQYF. DNA of the CDR3: TGCGCCAGCAGCTTGGAAAGCGGCACAGATACGCAGTATTTT.

CDR3 in DNA: TGTGCCACAGGGACAGGTCGGTACGAGCAGTACTTC. Protein product: CATGTGRYEQYF. The chain has TRBV28 and TRBJ2-7; 8 nucleotides line up with TRBD1. Germline lookup yields CDR1 MDHEN and CDR2 SYDVKM. This CDR3 spans 12 amino acids. V was pared by 10 bases and J by 4 bases, with 6 bases of the junction left unmatched.

This rearrangement joins TRBV7-3 to TRBJ1-1, with TRBD1 matching 7 bases. Per germline, CDR1 SGHTA and CDR2 FQGTGA. The CDR3 runs 13 residues. V shed 7 bases and J 0 bases; nucleotides not matched to a gene: 2. The CDR3 region has the DNA TGTGCCAGCAAGGGACAGTTGAACACTGAAGCTTTCTTT. Translating it yields CASKGQLNTEAFF.

The CDR3 nucleotides are TGTGCCAGCAGCTTAGGTTCAGGGGGCTTAGGTCAGCCCCAGCATTTT. Protein product: CASSLGSGGLGQPQHF. The genes are TRBV7-2 and TRBJ1-5; 8 nucleotides match TRBD1. With 1 base clipped from V and 6 bases from J, the junction kept 8 bases outside the gene matches. Germline CDR1 is SGHTA and CDR2 is FQGNSA. The CDR3 is 16 residues long.